The rows below give T cell receptor beta chains drawn from one sample of a study of T cells in localized non-small cell lung cancer. Repertoires were generated with immunoSEQ multiplex PCR, while TCRdb's copy carries only in-frame clones and drops some. This sample carries several thousand clones, around 56% of them seen once, and the ten largest clones take 7% to 9%. Sequences were derived from lymph node tissue, sampled before any cancer treatment. These receptors originate from a male donor aged 60 or over with stage I squamous cell lung carcinoma. CDR3s include the opening cysteine and the closing phenylalanine or tryptophan. Fields, in order: V gene, D gene, J gene, clone size, CDR3 protein, CDR3 DNA. The D gene is left open where the match is weak. Where a row states a size, it is once, few, many or the class of an expanded clone; other rows omit it.

>TRBV7-2|TRBD2|TRBJ2-4|NA
CASGSGAKNIQYF
TGTGCGAGCGGGAGTGGGGCCAAAAACATTCAGTACTTC
>TRBV4-1|TRBD2|TRBJ2-1|NA
CASSQDVASGLAGVEEQFF
TGCGCCAGCAGCCAAGACGTAGCCTCGGGACTAGCGGGAGTCGAGGAGCAGTTCTTC
>TRBV30|NA|TRBJ1-3|NA
CAWSVRGGFGNTIYF
TGTGCCTGGAGTGTCAGAGGGGGTTTTGGAAACACCATATATTTT
>TRBV6-8|TRBD1|TRBJ1-2|NA
CAISGTGDGYTF
TGTGCCATCAGCGGCACAGGGGATGGCTACACCTTC
>TRBV5-1|TRBD2|TRBJ2-4|NA
CASSPGTSGLNIQYF
TGCGCCAGCAGCCCCGGGACTAGCGGCTTAAACATTCAGTACTTC
>TRBV19|TRBD2|TRBJ2-1|few
CASSMDHSGRFSGNEQFF
TGTGCCAGTAGTATGGATCATAGCGGGAGGTTTTCCGGGAATGAGCAGTTCTTC
>TRBV6-8|NA|TRBJ1-1|few
CASSGDVDGAFF
TGTGCCAGCAGTGGGGACGTTGATGGAGCTTTCTTT
>TRBV9|NA|TRBJ2-1|NA
CASSVEVRTEQFF
TGTGCCAGCAGCGTAGAAGTGAGGACCGAGCAGTTCTTC
>TRBV5-1|NA|TRBJ1-4|NA
CASSLGYGGTNEKLFF
TGCGCCAGCAGCTTGGGGTACGGGGGAACTAATGAAAAACTGTTTTTT
>TRBV6-8|NA|TRBJ2-7|NA
CASSGLSYEQYF
TGTGCCAGCAGTGGGCTTAGTTACGAGCAGTACTTC
>TRBV19|NA|TRBJ2-7|NA
CASSTAGQEQYF
TGTGCCAGTAGTACGGCGGGTCAGGAGCAGTACTTC
>TRBV19|NA|TRBJ2-1|few
CASGGRSYNEQFF
TGTGCCAGCGGGGGCCGCTCCTACAATGAGCAGTTCTTC
>TRBV19|NA|TRBJ1-5|NA
CASTRTSNQLQHF
TGTGCCAGTACCAGGACGAGCAATCAGCTCCAGCATTTT
>TRBV15|NA|TRBJ2-1|once
CATSTSGARFYNEQFF
TGTGCCACCAGCACCAGTGGGGCTAGATTCTACAATGAGCAGTTCTTC
>TRBV11-3|NA|TRBJ1-4|few
CASSLGQGRSNEKLFF
TGTGCCAGCAGCTTAGGCCAGGGAAGATCTAATGAAAAACTGTTTTTT
>TRBV6-8|TRBD2|TRBJ2-1|NA
CASSIDSGRVMYNEQFF
TGTGCCAGCAGTATCGACAGCGGGAGGGTGATGTACAATGAGCAGTTCTTC
>TRBV19|TRBD2|TRBJ2-5|NA
CASRGLAQGRGETQYF
TGTGCCAGTAGAGGACTAGCGCAGGGGAGAGGGGAGACCCAGTACTTC
>TRBV6-8|NA|TRBJ1-1|few
CASSYRRLNTEAFF
TGTGCCAGCAGTTACCGGCGACTGAACACTGAAGCTTTCTTT
>TRBV19|NA|TRBJ2-5|NA
CASRDEFTQYF
TGTGCCAGTAGAGATGAGTTCACCCAGTACTTC
>TRBV4-1|NA|TRBJ1-3|NA
CASSQDDLHGNTIYF
TGCGCCAGCAGCCAAGATGACTTACACGGGAACACCATATATTTT
>TRBV28|NA|TRBJ1-2|NA
CASSLVGEVYGYTF
TGTGCCAGCAGTTTAGTTGGGGAGGTCTATGGCTACACCTTC
>TRBV5-1|TRBD2|TRBJ2-1|NA
CASSLVLAGGHEQFF
TGCGCCAGCAGCTTGGTTCTAGCGGGAGGGCACGAGCAGTTCTTC
>TRBV18|TRBD2|TRBJ2-7|NA
CASSPRRTSGTSYEQYF
TGTGCCAGCTCACCCCGCAGGACTAGCGGGACCTCCTACGAGCAGTACTTC
>TRBV18|TRBD2|TRBJ2-7|NA
CASSPLAGDAYEQYF
TGTGCCAGCTCACCCCTAGCGGGAGACGCCTACGAGCAGTACTTC
>TRBV6-8|TRBD1|TRBJ1-2|few
CASTPGTENIYGYTF
TGTGCCAGCACTCCGGGGACAGAAAACATCTATGGCTACACCTTC
>TRBV4-1|NA|TRBJ2-7|few
CASSQDRSVTGAYEQYF
TGCGCCAGCAGCCAAGATCGGTCCGTGACAGGAGCCTACGAGCAGTACTTC
>TRBV28|TRBD1|TRBJ1-2|NA
CASSPIQGAGGGYTF
TGTGCCAGCAGTCCCATACAGGGGGCAGGGGGTGGCTACACCTTC
>TRBV11-3|NA|TRBJ1-1|NA
CASSLVGGGTEAFF
TGTGCCAGCAGCTTAGTGGGGGGTGGAACTGAAGCTTTCTTT
>TRBV19|NA|TRBJ2-3|NA
CASSLLSTDTQYF
TGTGCCAGTAGTCTGTTGAGCACAGATACGCAGTATTTT
>TRBV9|TRBD1|TRBJ1-1|NA
CASSGTGDYSEAFF
TGTGCCAGCAGTGGGACAGGGGACTACTCTGAAGCTTTCTTT
>TRBV14|NA|TRBJ2-5|NA
CASSNNFDPVETQYF
TGTGCCAGCAGCAATAACTTCGACCCCGTTGAGACCCAGTACTTC
>TRBV19|NA|TRBJ1-2|NA
CASSSRTVSWGYTF
TGTGCCAGTAGTTCACGGACAGTGAGCTGGGGCTACACCTTC
>TRBV6-8|TRBD2|TRBJ2-5|NA
CAIKRGLAEETQYF
TGTGCCATCAAAAGGGGACTAGCGGAAGAGACCCAGTACTTC
>TRBV18|NA|TRBJ2-5|NA
CASSAPREETQYF
TGTGCCAGCTCAGCTCCTAGGGAGGAGACCCAGTACTTC
>TRBV14|TRBD1|TRBJ2-7|NA
CASSSGTGGVEQYF
TGTGCCAGCAGCTCCGGGACAGGGGGTGTGGAGCAGTACTTC
>TRBV30|NA|TRBJ2-6|few
CAWSIGSGANVLTF
TGTGCCTGGAGTATTGGGTCTGGGGCCAACGTCCTGACTTTC
>TRBV9|TRBD2|TRBJ2-1|once
CATKKGTTDEQFF
TGTGCCACGAAGAAAGGGACTACGGATGAGCAGTTCTTC
>TRBV6-8|NA|TRBJ1-3|few
CASRSPLSGNTIYF
TGTGCCAGTAGGTCTCCCCTCTCTGGAAACACCATATATTTT
>TRBV9|NA|TRBJ2-5|once
CASSVSTETQYF
TGTGCCAGCAGTGTTTCGACAGAGACCCAGTACTTC
>TRBV23-1|NA|TRBJ2-7|NA
CASREVRQQPHEQYF
TGCGCCAGCAGGGAAGTTCGTCAGCAACCCCACGAGCAGTACTTC
>TRBV11-3|NA|TRBJ1-5|NA
CASSLGPLQGGGQPQHF
TGTGCCAGCAGCTTAGGTCCCCTACAGGGTGGGGGTCAGCCCCAGCATTTT
>TRBV19|TRBD1|TRBJ2-3|NA
CASSDRATDTQYF
TGTGCCAGTAGTGACAGGGCAACAGATACGCAGTATTTT
>TRBV5-1|TRBD2|TRBJ2-4|NA
CASTLTSGSGNIQYF
TGCGCCAGCACCCTGACTAGCGGGAGCGGGAACATTCAGTACTTC
>TRBV30|NA|TRBJ2-7|NA
CAWSFQGEQYF
TGTGCCTGGAGCTTCCAGGGCGAGCAGTACTTC
>TRBV9|TRBD2|TRBJ2-1|few
CASSATSVEQFF
TGTGCCAGCAGCGCCACTAGCGTTGAGCAGTTCTTC
>TRBV5-1|TRBD2|TRBJ2-5|NA
CASSPERLADLQETQYF
TGCGCCAGCAGTCCGGAAAGACTAGCGGACCTCCAGGAGACCCAGTACTTC
>TRBV28|TRBD1|TRBJ2-1|NA
CASSINQGGQDYNEQFF
TGTGCCAGCAGTATCAACCAAGGGGGACAGGACTACAATGAGCAGTTCTTC
>TRBV28|NA|TRBJ2-7|few
CASSGNLYEQYF
TGTGCCAGCAGCGGAAACCTCTACGAGCAGTACTTC